This entry lists 27 T cell receptor beta chains sequenced from one sample in a study of OX40 agonist ivuxolimab in advanced cancers. The receptor library was made with the immunoSEQ multiplex PCR assay. The clones in this table, taken by TCRdb from immuneACCESS, are in-frame only. Not every clone is retained; where verified, under half of the shortfall comes from an unresolved V gene, and the cause of the rest is unknown. Counted in this sample were some 85,000 clones; 70% to 90% of them appeared once. More than 0.65% of the sample is taken by the ten largest. Sequencing was performed on CD4+ or CD8+ T cells sorted from blood, taken in a trial of the OX40 agonist ivuxolimab. These receptors originate from an adult with an advanced solid tumor such as melanoma, head and neck, liver or kidney cancer.

The V and J genes are TRBV7-2 and TRBJ1-2, with 10 bases matching TRBD1. V was pared by 4 bases and J by 2 bases, with 7 bases of the junction left unmatched. Germline V lookup: CDR1 SGHTA, CDR2 FQGNSA. The CDR3 spans 16 residues. CDR3 coding DNA: TGTGCCAGCAGCTGGGGACAGGGGCGACGAAACTATGGCTACACCTTC. Residues: CASSWGQGRRNYGYTF. Full variable domain (missing parts from reference TRBV7-2 and TRBJ1-2): GAGVSQSPSNKVTEKGKDVELRCDPISGHTALYWYRQSLGQGLEFLIYFQGNSAPDKSGLPSDRFSAERTGGSVSTLTIQRTQQEDSAVYLCASSWGQGRRNYGYTFGSGTRLTVV.

CDR3 nucleotide sequence: TGTGCCAGCAGCTTGGAGGTATCGATGCGGGGCGTGCAGTACTTC. Protein product: CASSLEVSMRGVQYF. The gene calls are TRBV5-4 and TRBJ2-7, with D perhaps matching TRBD2 (6 bases). CDR1 and CDR2 from the germline V gene are SGHNT and YYREEE (reference sequence). The CDR3 runs 15 residues. Trimming cost V 0 bases and J 9 bases, with 19 bases left between them.

The rearrangement joins TRBV19 to TRBJ1-2, with D perhaps TRBD1 (6 bases). Trimming pared 7 bases from V and 3 bases from J, leaving 15 bases between. The CDR3 is 14 residues long. Per germline, CDR1 LNHDA and CDR2 SQIVND (reference sequence). The CDR3 protein is CASTLGGHDYGYTF. CDR3 sequence (DNA): TGTGCCAGTACCCTTGGGGGACACGACTATGGCTACACCTTC.

The V gene is TRBV29-1, the J gene TRBJ2-7, with 9 bases lining up with TRBD1. The J segment lost 3 bases and the V segment lost 4 bases, leaving 10 bases of the junction unmatched. Germline V lookup: CDR1 SQVTM, CDR2 ANQGSEA. The CDR3 has 15 amino acids. The CDR3 DNA follows: TGCAGCGTTGTGAGGGGGACAGGGTCTCTCTACGAGCAGTACTTC. Translated, it gives CSVVRGTGSLYEQYF.

CDR3 region: CASSPSGMRLYEQYF. CDR3 DNA sequence: TGTGCCAGCAGCCCGAGCGGGATGAGGCTTTACGAGCAGTACTTC. V usage is TRBV7-2 and J usage is TRBJ2-7; 7 bases are a match to TRBD2. The CDR3 consists of 15 residues. V gave up 5 bases and J gave up 4 bases; unmatched junction bases: 11. The germline CDR1 and CDR2 sequences are SGHTA and FQGNSA.

This chain uses TRBV11-2 with TRBJ1-1, with TRBD1 matching over 8 bases. In germline, CDR1 is SGHAT, CDR2 FQNNGV. V dropped 1 base and J dropped 5; count of bases not matched to a gene: 12. This CDR3 has 17 residues. The DNA of the CDR3 is TGTGCCAGCAGCTTAGTCAGGCAGGGGGCGCGCGGTACTGAAGCTTTCTTT. It is translated as CASSLVRQGARGTEAFF.

V usage is TRBV9 and J usage is TRBJ2-2; TRBD1 agrees at 7 bases. The CDR3 has 15 residues. With 5 bases clipped from V and 5 bases from J, the junction kept 9 bases outside the gene matches. Germline CDR1 is SGDLS and CDR2 is YYNGEE. This chain's CDR3 is CASSRTGLTTGELFF. The DNA for the CDR3 is TGTGCCAGCAGTCGGACAGGACTCACGACCGGGGAGCTGTTTTTT.

The chain uses TRBV11-2 and TRBJ2-5, with unresolved D. The J call may be mistaken, given a closer DNA end match to TRBJ2-7. From germline, CDR1 is SGHAT and CDR2 FQNNGV. The CDR3 extends over 13 amino acids. The CDR3 DNA is TGTGCCAGCAGCTCCCCTCTGGAGTACGAGCAGTACTTC. It specifies CASSSPLEYEQYF.

The V and J genes are TRBV5-1 and TRBJ1-1; D gene unclear. The CDR3 sequence is 16 residues long. The ends were cut back, 3 bases at V and 1 base at J, with 16 bases in the middle. The germline V gene encodes CDR1 SGHRS and CDR2 YFSETQ. This chain's CDR3 is CASSSRGFFSNTEAFF. The CDR3 DNA is TGCGCCAGCAGCTCCCGAGGGTTTTTTTCGAACACTGAAGCTTTCTTT.

This chain links TRBV11-2 with TRBJ1-5; D gene ambiguous. Germline assignment: CDR1 SGHAT and CDR2 FQNNGV. There are 13 residues in the CDR3. V was shortened by 9 bases and J by 4 bases, with 13 bases between the two germline ends. The CDR3 is CASGGRANQPQHF. The CDR3 DNA reads TGTGCCAGTGGTGGGCGGGCGAATCAGCCCCAGCATTTT.

This chain connects TRBV7-2 to TRBJ1-6; D not certain. Germline CDR1 reads SGHTA; CDR2 reads FQGNSA. The CDR3 loop spans 13 amino acids. The germline V and J ends were trimmed by 1 base and 8 bases, with 6 bases remaining between them. In DNA form, the CDR3 reads TGTGCCAGCAGCTTAGGGAGGGATTCACCCCTCCACTTT. Amino acids: CASSLGRDSPLHF.

The rearrangement joins TRBV7-8 to TRBJ2-7, with 9 nucleotides matching TRBD1. CDR3 length: 16 residues. Germline trimming cut 5 bases from V and 1 base from J; bases unmatched to any gene: 9. CDR1 is SGHVS, CDR2 FQNEAQ, per germline. DNA for the CDR3: TGTGCCAGCAGCCCCTACCCCGGGACAGGGTCCTACGAGCAGTACTTC. Amino acids: CASSPYPGTGSYEQYF.

The chain employs TRBV18 and TRBJ1-2; the D is unclear. Deletions cut 6 bases from V and 5 bases from J, with 19 bases between. This CDR3 is 15 amino acids long. The germline V gene has CDR1 KGHSH and CDR2 LQKENI. CDR3 coding DNA: TGTGCCAGCTCTCCAACCCAGGAAAGGGTATATGGCTACACCTTC. This sequence encodes CASSPTQERVYGYTF.

J is TRBJ1-2 and V is TRBV10-2, with D possibly TRBD1 on 5 matching bases. The CDR3 length is 14 residues. Germline V lookup: CDR1 WSHSY, CDR2 SAAADI. Trimming took 2 bases from V and 8 from J, leaving 15 bases between them. This CDR3 reads CASSEGPGYYGYTF. The CDR3 DNA sequence: TGCGCCAGCAGTGAGGGGCCAGGGTATTACGGCTACACCTTC.

This chain uses TRBV6-1 with TRBJ2-7; D is perhaps TRBD1 (5 bases). CDR1 is MNHNS and CDR2 is SASEGT in the germline V gene. V was pared by 7 bases and J by 5 bases, with 18 bases between. The CDR3 spans 14 residues. DNA of the CDR3: TGTGCCAGCACGGTGGGGCCCCTCGTGGACGAGCAGTACTTC. Protein sequence: CASTVGPLVDEQYF.

The gene calls are TRBV7-2 and TRBJ1-2; 7 bases fit TRBD1. Germline CDR1 SGHTA, CDR2 FQGNSA. J lost 2 bases, V lost 6 bases, and 12 bases had no gene match. This CDR3 is 16 amino acids long. For the CDR3, the DNA is TGTGCCAGCAGACTTGCAGCGGGACAGATGAACTATGGCTACACCTTC. Its protein product is CASRLAAGQMNYGYTF. The complete variable domain, with remaining parts taken from reference TRBV7-2 and TRBJ1-2, reads GAGVSQSPSNKVTEKGKDVELRCDPISGHTALYWYRQSLGQGLEFLIYFQGNSAPDKSGLPSDRFSAERTGGSVSTLTIQRTQQEDSAVYLCASRLAAGQMNYGYTFGSGTRLTVV.

The DNA for the CDR3 is TGTGCCATCAGTGAGTCAGGTTACAATGAGCAGTTCTTC. This gives the protein CAISESGYNEQFF. V and J are TRBV10-3 and TRBJ2-1, with unresolved D. Germline V CDR1 and CDR2: ENHRY, SYGVKD. The V end lost 0 bases, the J end lost 4 bases, and 4 bases lay between the germline ends. The CDR3 has 13 amino acids.

The chain combines TRBV10-1 with TRBJ1-1; the D is unclear. This CDR3 comprises 15 residues. The ends were cut back, 0 bases at V and 5 bases at J, with 13 bases in the middle. Germline CDR1 reads WNHNN; CDR2 reads SYGVQD (reference sequence). CDR3 amino acids: CASSESGFGGTEAFF. For the CDR3, the DNA is TGCGCCAGCAGTGAGTCGGGCTTCGGAGGGACTGAAGCTTTCTTT.

The V and J genes are TRBV27 and TRBJ2-1; D is possibly TRBD1 or TRBD2 (5 bases each). Germline lookup yields CDR1 MNHEY and CDR2 SMNVEV (reference sequence). Trimming took 4 bases from V and 7 from J, leaving 20 bases between them. This CDR3 spans 16 amino acids. The CDR3 bases are TGTGCCAGCAGTTCTCGGGGCGCGGTTACTGGAAATGAGCAGTTCTTC. This encodes CASSSRGAVTGNEQFF.

This sequence joins TRBV27 and TRBJ2-3; 10 nucleotides line up with TRBD1. The CDR3 runs 14 residues. In germline, CDR1 is MNHEY, CDR2 SMNVEV (reference sequence). The trim removed 8 bases at V and 4 bases at J, leaving 6 bases unmatched. The CDR3 nucleotides read TGTGCCAGCCAGGACAGGGGGTTTTCAGATACGCAGTATTTT. This gives the protein CASQDRGFSDTQYF.

The chain employs TRBV28 and TRBJ1-2; 10 bases fit TRBD1. The CDR3 is made up of 12 amino acids. Germline CDR1 and CDR2: MDHEN and SYDVKM. V was clipped by 7 bases and J by 8 bases; unmatched bases: 4. Written as DNA, the CDR3 is TGTGCCAGCACGGACAGGGGGGGAGGCTACACCTTC. This gives the protein CASTDRGGGYTF.

The rearrangement uses TRBV29-1 and TRBJ2-1; possibly TRBD1 for D (5 bases). The CDR3 covers 12 residues. V was cut by 8 bases and J by 3 bases, with 11 bases left in between. Germline V gene sequence: CDR1 SQVTM, CDR2 ANQGSEA. In DNA form, the CDR3 reads TGCAGCACAGGCAGGGTCTACAATGAGCAGTTCTTC. It codes for CSTGRVYNEQFF.

This clone was picked up a small number of times. The CDR3 bases are TGTGCCAGCGTCTCCTCCGGGACACATGCTTCCTACGAGCAGTACTTC. Protein product: CASVSSGTHASYEQYF. The gene calls are TRBV6-6 and TRBJ2-7, with D perhaps matching TRBD1 (6 bases). CDR1 and CDR2 (germline): MNHNY, SVGAGI (reference sequence). V was trimmed by 8 bases and J by 1 base, leaving 21 bases between them. This CDR3 comprises 16 residues.

The rearrangement links TRBV30 to TRBJ2-3; no reliable D call. Trimming pared 4 bases from V and 0 bases from J, leaving 17 bases between. Germline V lookup: CDR1 GTSNPN, CDR2 SVGIG (reference sequence). This CDR3 contains 16 residues. The CDR3 DNA is TGTGCCTGGACCGCGTTCCCCCCCTCAAGCACAGATACGCAGTATTTT. Protein: CAWTAFPPSSTDTQYF.

This clone was picked up a small number of times. The rearrangement joins TRBV6-5 to TRBJ1-2; a possible D gene is TRBD1 (6 bases). The germline V and J ends were trimmed by 6 bases and 3 bases, with 14 bases remaining between them. This CDR3 is built from 14 residues. CDR1 is MNHEY, CDR2 SVGAGI, per germline. The CDR3 loop reads CASRNRVLDYGYTF. CDR3 coding DNA: TGTGCCAGCAGGAACAGGGTATTGGACTATGGCTACACCTTC.

CDR3 in DNA: TGCGCCAGCAGCTTGGTCCCGGACGTAGACTCCTACGAGCAGTACTTC. The encoded protein is CASSLVPDVDSYEQYF. V usage is TRBV5-1 and J usage is TRBJ2-5; D is ambiguous. Near its end, the DNA agrees better with TRBJ2-7, so the J call may be wrong. Germline V lookup: CDR1 SGHRS, CDR2 YFSETQ. The CDR3 totals 16 residues.

V and J are TRBV5-1 and TRBJ2-5, with D tentatively TRBD2 (5 bases). This CDR3 has 14 residues. CDR1 is SGHRS, CDR2 YFSETQ, per germline. Trimming pared 3 bases from V and 2 bases from J, leaving 11 bases between. In nucleotides, the CDR3 is TGCGCCAGCAGCTCGGACTGGGCACAAGAGACCCAGTACTTC. Its protein product is CASSSDWAQETQYF.